The sequence of this TCR beta chain was determined in a study of OX40 agonist ivuxolimab in advanced cancers. Overall study findings and caveats: Undetermined was the antigen specificity of the expanded peripheral T cells.

Comments on this clone: No antigen is known for it.

The repertoire was sequenced with immunoSEQ multiplex PCR; TCRdb's copy has only in-frame clones and lacks some. This table holds 60,000 to 75,000 clones, almost 90% found once. The CDR3 runs 15 residues. The V and J ends lost 2 bases and 4 bases respectively, with 14 bases between them. Looked up from germline, CDR1 is SNHLY and CDR2 is FYNNEI. This clonotype was sampled from an adult with an advanced solid tumor such as melanoma, head and neck, liver or kidney cancer. J is TRBJ1-1 and V is TRBV2; D ambiguous. The material was CD4+ or CD8+ T cells sorted from blood, obtained in a trial of the OX40 agonist ivuxolimab. CDR3 residues: CASSEWAGGVTEAFF. The DNA for the CDR3 is TGTGCCAGCAGTGAATGGGCAGGTGGGGTCACTGAAGCTTTCTTT. Full variable domain (remainder filled in from reference TRBV2 and TRBJ1-1): EPEVTQTPSHQVTQMGQEVILRCVPISNHLYFYWYRQILGQKVEFLVSFYNNEISEKSEIFDDQFSVERPDGSNFTLKIRSTKLEDSAMYFCASSEWAGGVTEAFFGQGTRLTVV.